The 9 T cell receptor beta chains presented below share a single source sample, sequenced in a study of blood T cells in healthy people across ages. PCR was performed a second time for about 7 to 12 cycles using a sample-barcoded 5' primer and a J-beta primer mix. Each CDR3 protein gets one entry after TCRdb re-called the 5' RACE reads with MiXCR. Among hundreds of thousands of distinct CDR3 sequences, roughly 50% were seen once, and the ten largest hold under 50%. Sequences were obtained from blood. The origin of the receptors is a man at least 80 years old in good health.

This clonotype was counted between two and nine times. CDR3 protein: CASSEAGGLQETQYF. The CDR3 nucleotides read TGTGCCAGCAGTGAAGCAGGGGGTCTCCAAGAGACCCAGTACTTC. The gene calls are TRBV6-1 and TRBJ2-5; D perhaps matches TRBD1 (6 bases). The CDR3 covers 15 residues. V was trimmed by 0 bases and J by 1 base, leaving 9 bases between them. Germline V gene sequence: CDR1 MNHNS, CDR2 SASEGT.

The chain uses TRBV7-6 and TRBJ2-7; possible D gene TRBD2, 5 bases. V was pared by 3 bases and J by 4 bases, with 19 bases between. The germline V gene encodes CDR1 SGHVS and CDR2 FNYEAQ. The CDR3 consists of 16 residues. The CDR3 DNA follows: TGTGCCAGCAGCTTGGAGGTCTTCACGGCCCGGTACGAGCAGTACTTC. Translated: CASSLEVFTARYEQYF.

The V and J genes are TRBV15 and TRBJ2-5; D may be TRBD1 or TRBD2 (5 bases each). Germline loops: CDR1 LNHNV, CDR2 YYDKDF (reference sequence). The CDR3 is 13 residues long. With 1 base removed from V and 11 bases from J, the gap between germline ends came to 14 bases. CDR3 loop: CATSRGGENEQYF. CDR3 sequence (DNA): TGTGCCACCAGCAGAGGAGGGGAGAATGAGCAGTACTTC.

This clonotype was counted only a few times. J is TRBJ1-1 and V is TRBV7-9, with a tentative D call TRBD1 (6 bases). The ends were cut back, 1 base at V and 7 bases at J, with 13 bases in the middle. The CDR3 is 14 residues long. Germline CDR1 and CDR2: SEHNR and FQNEAQ (reference sequence). DNA of the CDR3: TGTGCCAGCAGCTTAGTAACAGGGTTTGGTGAAGCTTTCTTT. Translation gives CASSLVTGFGEAFF.

J is TRBJ2-4 and V is TRBV12-3 or TRBV12-4; D is undetermined. The CDR3 is 16 residues long. Trimming took 5 bases from V and 0 from J, leaving 14 bases between them. CDR3 nucleotides: TGTGCCAGCAGTCATCCGTACTTCCTAGCCAAAAACATTCAGTACTTC. Amino acids: CASSHPYFLAKNIQYF.

Regarding this clonotype: An end of the junction differs from the germline gene, which may be a read error. This chain uses TRBV27 with TRBJ2-1; D might be TRBD1 (5 bases). The CDR3 spans 16 residues. Per the germline V gene, CDR1 is MNHEY and CDR2 is SMNVEV (reference sequence). The CDR3: CASSPRTTSSYNELYF. The DNA for the CDR3 is TGTGCCAGCAGTCCCCGGACAACGAGCTCCTACAATGAGCTGTACTTC.

The chain joins TRBV7-9 to TRBJ2-1; 7 bases match TRBD1. Losses at the gene ends were 10 bases for V and 3 bases for J; bases not matched to a gene: 9. This CDR3 contains 14 residues. Germline lookup yields CDR1 SEHNR and CDR2 FQNEAQ (reference sequence). CDR3 sequence reads: CATPDRAGYNEQFF. The DNA of the CDR3 is TGTGCCACTCCAGACAGGGCCGGCTACAATGAGCAGTTCTTC.

This clonotype came up a few times. The chain uses TRBV5-6 and TRBJ2-7; TRBD2 matches at 9 bases. V lost 4 bases, J lost 5 bases, and 16 bases stayed unmatched. In germline, CDR1 is SGHDT, CDR2 YYEEEE. The CDR3 runs to 17 residues. The chain's CDR3 is CASSPGVAGEYVHEQYF. Written as DNA, the CDR3 is TGTGCCAGCAGCCCCGGGGTAGCGGGAGAGTACGTCCACGAGCAGTACTTC. The whole variable domain, remainder taken from reference TRBV5-6 and TRBJ2-7, is DAGVTQSPTHLIKTRGQQVTLRCSPKSGHDTVSWYQQALGQGPQFIFQYYEEEERQRGNFPDRFSGHQFPNYSSELNVNALLLGDSALYLCASSPGVAGEYVHEQYFGPGTRLTVT.

The chain carries TRBV6-1 and TRBJ1-2; no clear D gene. CDR3 size: 14 residues. Germline CDR1 is MNHNS and CDR2 is SASEGT. V was cut by 6 bases and J by 2 bases, with 13 bases left in between. CDR3 protein: CASSKTDLNYGYTF. In DNA, the CDR3 is TGTGCCAGCAGCAAGACCGACCTAAACTATGGCTACACCTTC.